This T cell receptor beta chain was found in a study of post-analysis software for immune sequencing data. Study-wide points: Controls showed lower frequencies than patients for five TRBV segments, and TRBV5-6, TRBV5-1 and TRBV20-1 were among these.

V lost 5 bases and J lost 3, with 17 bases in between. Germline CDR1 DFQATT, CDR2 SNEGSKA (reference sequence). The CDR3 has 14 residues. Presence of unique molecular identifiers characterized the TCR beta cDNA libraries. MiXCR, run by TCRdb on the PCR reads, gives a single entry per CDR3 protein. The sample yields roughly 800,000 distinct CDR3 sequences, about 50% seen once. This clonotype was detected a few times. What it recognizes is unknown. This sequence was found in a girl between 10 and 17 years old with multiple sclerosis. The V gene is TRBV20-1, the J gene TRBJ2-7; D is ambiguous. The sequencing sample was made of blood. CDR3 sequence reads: CSALDGTEHYEQYF. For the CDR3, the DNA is TGCAGTGCTTTGGACGGCACAGAGCACTACGAGCAGTACTTC.